Detailed here is one TCR beta chain. Its antigen is not yet known. No base-level quality is on record; no much larger clone is a single base apart. The CDR3 regions of human TCRbeta chains were analyzed by immunosequencing. Under the source paper's analysis protocol: TCRs in the repertoires were compared against a reference library of SARS-CoV-2-specific TCRs that had been generated with the MIRA antigen-specificity platform. Breadth was defined as the fraction of unique TCRs that were SARS-CoV-2-associated, and depth was defined as the fraction of total T cells that were SARS-CoV-2-associated. Each spike-specific TCR was assigned to its reactive spike region and to a CD4 or CD8 class using the MIRA data. Log10-transformed breadth and depth values were compared by one-way ANOVA with Sidak's multiple comparisons tests. This immuneACCESS table, as held by TCRdb, lists in-frame sequences with V and J called but not all clones. Of the missing ones, under half trace to an unresolved V gene in checked studies; the others have no known cause. V, J and clone size derive from that table, while D and trimming were established from the DNA sequence. The sample table lists approximately 150,000 clones, 90% to 95% of them with a count of one. Under 4% of the sample comes from the top ten.

The data stem from a study of T cell responses to AZD1222 COVID-19 vaccine (dated by TCRdb to 2020 to 2023). In the study overall: TCR sequencing was performed for 230 to 250 trial participants, of whom some 200 were given two doses of AZD1222 and approximately 25 were given two doses of MenACWY control vaccine. Trial participants were enrolled into age subgroups of 18-55, 56-69 and 70-plus years, which contained about 150, 28 and 57 TCR-sequenced participants, respectively.

In the germline V gene, CDR1 corresponds to MNHEY and CDR2 to SVGAGI. The CDR3 covers 11 residues, taking in both the cysteine and the phenylalanine. Here the CDR3 DNA is all that survives: 33 bases in frame from base 1. The sample's time point, from its label and the paper: about 28 days (+/-7) after the second vaccine dose. AZD1222 recipients with second doses at about 4 weeks or about 12 weeks were pooled, because spike-specific TCR depth and breadth did not differ between schedules. Samples from vaccinated people were obtained from the UK trials COV001 and COV002, which included a single-blind randomized controlled phase 2/3 trial of AZD1222 (ChAdOx1 nCoV-19) in healthy adults. For TCRbeta chain sequencing, PBMC samples from trial participants were taken at day 0 and at day 28 after the second dose. The paper as a whole reports these results and caveats: CD4 TCRs associated with the vaccine covered the entire spike protein, and the dominant responses were in regions 160-218 and 743-854. After two AZD1222 doses, both the breadth and the depth of spike-specific TCRs were significantly higher than at day 0 and than in MenACWY recipients. Participants were mostly white British and included more females than males, and it was suggested by the authors that clonal diversity may have been underestimated. Epitopes outside the regions mutated in the B.1.351 and B.1.1.7 variants were reportedly recognized by nearly half of the unique spike-specific TCRs. In the small 56-69-year group, the increase in depth fell short of significance, most likely because of low power. Conclusions about previously exposed vaccinees are limited, since just six or seven AZD1222 recipients were seropositive for SARS-CoV-2 at baseline. Because no samples from the day 14 peak response were available, repertoires could be characterized only after the peak T cell response.

The V gene is TRBV6-5 and the J gene is TRBJ2-7; 10 central nucleotides agree with TRBD1. The starting material was peripheral blood, obtained 28 days after the second AZD1222 dose. The TCR originated in an adult who received the AZD1222 COVID-19 vaccine. The CDR3 sequence is CATGGPYEQYF. The DNA reads as follows: TGTGCGACAGGGGGCCCCTACGAGCAGTACTTC.